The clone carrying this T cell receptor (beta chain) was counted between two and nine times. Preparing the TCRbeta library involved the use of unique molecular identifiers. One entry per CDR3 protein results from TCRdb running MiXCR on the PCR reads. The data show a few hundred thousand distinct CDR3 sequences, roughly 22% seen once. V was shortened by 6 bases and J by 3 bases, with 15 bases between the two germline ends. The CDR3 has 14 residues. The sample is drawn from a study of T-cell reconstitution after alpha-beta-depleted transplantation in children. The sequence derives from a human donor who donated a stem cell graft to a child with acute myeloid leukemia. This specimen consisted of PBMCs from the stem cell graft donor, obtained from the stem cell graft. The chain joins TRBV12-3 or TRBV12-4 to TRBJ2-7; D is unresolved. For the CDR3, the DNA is TGTGCCAGCAGCACACCGTTCATGGGCTACGAGCAGTACTTC. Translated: CASSTPFMGYEQYF.